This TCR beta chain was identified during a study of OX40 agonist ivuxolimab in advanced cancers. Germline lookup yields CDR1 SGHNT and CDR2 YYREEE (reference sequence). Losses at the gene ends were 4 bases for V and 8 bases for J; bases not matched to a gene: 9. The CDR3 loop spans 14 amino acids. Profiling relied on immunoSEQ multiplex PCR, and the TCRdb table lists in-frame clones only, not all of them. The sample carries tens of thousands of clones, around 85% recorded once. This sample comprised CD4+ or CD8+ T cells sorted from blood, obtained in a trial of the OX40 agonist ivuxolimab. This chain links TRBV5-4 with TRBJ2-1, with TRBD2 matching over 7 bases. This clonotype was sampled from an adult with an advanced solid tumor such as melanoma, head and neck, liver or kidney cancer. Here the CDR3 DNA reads TGTGCCAGCAGCCGCGAAACTAGCGCCGATGAGCAGTTCTTC. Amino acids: CASSRETSADEQFF.